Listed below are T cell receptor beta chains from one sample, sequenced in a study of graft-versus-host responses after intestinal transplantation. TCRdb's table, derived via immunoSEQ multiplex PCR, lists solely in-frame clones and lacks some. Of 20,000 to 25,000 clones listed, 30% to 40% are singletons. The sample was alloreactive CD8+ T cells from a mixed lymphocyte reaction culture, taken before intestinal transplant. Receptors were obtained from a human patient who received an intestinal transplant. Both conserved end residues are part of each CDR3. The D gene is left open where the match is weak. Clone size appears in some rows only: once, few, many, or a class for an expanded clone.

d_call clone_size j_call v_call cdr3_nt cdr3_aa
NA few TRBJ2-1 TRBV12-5 TGTGCGTCCCGGGGAATACAGTACAATGAGCAGTTCTTC CASRGIQYNEQFF
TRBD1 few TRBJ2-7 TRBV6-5 TGTGCCAGCAGTATCGGGACAGTTGAAACCTACGAGCAGTACTTC CASSIGTVETYEQYF
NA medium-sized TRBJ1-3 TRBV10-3 TGTGCCATCAGTGAGTCTCGGACCTGGGGGGACACCATATATTTT CAISESRTWGDTIYF
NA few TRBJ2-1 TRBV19 TGTGCCAGTACCCAAAGCCCTAGCGACTACAATGAGCAGTTCTTC CASTQSPSDYNEQFF
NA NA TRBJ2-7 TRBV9 TGTGCCAGCAGCGAAAGCTTGGACTTCTACGAGCAGTACTTC CASSESLDFYEQYF
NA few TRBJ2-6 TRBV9 TGTGCCAGCAGCGGTCCCTCTAATGACAGGACTGGGGCCAACGTCCTGACTTTC CASSGPSNDRTGANVLTF
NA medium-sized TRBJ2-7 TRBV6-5 TGTGCCAGCAGTTACTCTACAGCCTCCTACGAGCAGTACTTC CASSYSTASYEQYF
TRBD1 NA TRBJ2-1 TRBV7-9 TGTGCCAGCAGCTCGACAGGGTTTGGTGAGCAGTTCTTC CASSSTGFGEQFF
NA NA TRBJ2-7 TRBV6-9 TGTGCCAGCAGTGAAGGCCCGGGACTCTCCGAGCAGTACTTC CASSEGPGLSEQYF
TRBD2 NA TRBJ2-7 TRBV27 TGTGCCAGCAGTGGGGGGACTAGCGGGGGGGTGCGCGAGCAGTACTTC CASSGGTSGGVREQYF
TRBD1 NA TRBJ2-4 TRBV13 TGTGCCAGCAGCAAGACAGGGGAAAACATTCAGTACTTC CASSKTGENIQYF
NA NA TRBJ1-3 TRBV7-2 TGTGCCAGCAGCCCGCAGGGGATATCGGTGGACACCATATATTTT CASSPQGISVDTIYF
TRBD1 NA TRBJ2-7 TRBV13 TGTGCCAGCAGCCGCCGGGACAGGGATTACGAGCAGTACTTC CASSRRDRDYEQYF
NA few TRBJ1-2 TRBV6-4 TGTGCCAGCAGTTTCCAGGGTAGCTATGGCTACACCTTC CASSFQGSYGYTF
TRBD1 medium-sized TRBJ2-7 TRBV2 TGTGCCAGCAGCGCCGGGACAGGGGCCTTCTACGAGCAGTACTTC CASSAGTGAFYEQYF
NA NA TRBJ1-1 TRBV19 TGTGCCAGTAGTATCGCGACACTCGCGAACACTGAAGCTTTCTTT CASSIATLANTEAFF
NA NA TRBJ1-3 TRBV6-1 TGTGCCAGCAGTGACACCCCCGGGGAGTGGTGGTCTGGAAACACCATATATTTT CASSDTPGEWWSGNTIYF
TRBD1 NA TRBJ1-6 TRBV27 TGTGCCAGCAGTTGGGACAGGGATTCACCCCTCCACTTT CASSWDRDSPLHF
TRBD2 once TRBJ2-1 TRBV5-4 TGTGCCAGCAGCTTATCATCGGGACTAGCGGGAACATACAATGAGCAGTTCTTC CASSLSSGLAGTYNEQFF
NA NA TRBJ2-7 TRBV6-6 TGTGCCAGCAGTTATGGGCTCTCTGGCGAGCAGTACTTC CASSYGLSGEQYF
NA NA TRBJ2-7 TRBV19 TGTGCCAGTAGTATAGGTTCTGGACACCGCTACGAGCAGTACTTC CASSIGSGHRYEQYF
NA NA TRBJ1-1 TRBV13 TGTGCCAGCAGCTTAGGCGGTACCAACACTGAAGCTTTCTTT CASSLGGTNTEAFF
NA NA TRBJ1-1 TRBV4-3 TGCGCCAGCAGCCAAGAGAGGGGGGGAGAGAACACTGAAGCTTTCTTT CASSQERGGENTEAFF
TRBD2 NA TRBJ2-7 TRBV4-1 TGCGCCAGCAGCCAAGAGCTAGCGGCCTCCTACGAGCAGTACTTC CASSQELAASYEQYF
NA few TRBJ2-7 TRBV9 TGTGCCAGCAGCGTAAAAATCTACGAGCAGTACTTC CASSVKIYEQYF
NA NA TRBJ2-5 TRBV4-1 TGCGCCAGCAGCCCTCGTGGCCTTCTACCCCAGTACTTC CASSPRGLLPQYF
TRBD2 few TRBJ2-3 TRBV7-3 TGTGCCAGCAGCTTAAATGCAGCGGGAGTCCGTTTGGATACGCAGTATTTT CASSLNAAGVRLDTQYF
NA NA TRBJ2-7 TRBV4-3 TGCGCCAGCAGCCAGGGGAGACAGGCTCGCGAGCAGTACTTC CASSQGRQAREQYF
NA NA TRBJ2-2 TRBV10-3 TGTGCCATCGAAAACTCAAGGAGGGCTCATGCAGGGACCGGGGAGCTGTTTTTT CAIENSRRAHAGTGELFF
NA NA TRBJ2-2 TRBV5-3 TGTGCCAGAAGCTTAGTCGAGGAGAACACCGGGGAGCTGTTTTTT CARSLVEENTGELFF
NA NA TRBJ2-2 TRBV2 TGTGCCAGCACTCCAGGGAACACCGGGGAGCTGTTTTTT CASTPGNTGELFF
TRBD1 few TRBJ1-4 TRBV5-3 TGTGCCAGAAGCCCGGGGAACAGGGGTATGAGGCCAACTAATGAAAAACTGTTTTTT CARSPGNRGMRPTNEKLFF
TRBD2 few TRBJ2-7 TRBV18 TGTGCCAGCTCACCAGGCGGGGGGGCCTCCTACGAGCAGTACTTC CASSPGGGASYEQYF
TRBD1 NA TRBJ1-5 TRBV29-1 TGCGACGTTGTACGGGGGACAGGGGATCAGCCCCAGCATTTT CDVVRGTGDQPQHF
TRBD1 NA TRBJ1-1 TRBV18 TGTGCCAGCTCCCGACAGGGGATGCACGACACTGAAGCTTTCTTT CASSRQGMHDTEAFF
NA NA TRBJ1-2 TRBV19 TGTGCCAGTAGCCCCGATGTGGGGGGCAACGGCTACACCTTC CASSPDVGGNGYTF
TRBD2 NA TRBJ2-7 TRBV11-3 TGTGCCAGCAGCTTAGAGGCGGGAGCCTCCTACGAGCAGTACTTC CASSLEAGASYEQYF
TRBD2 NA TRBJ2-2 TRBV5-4 TGTGCCAGCAGCCCGGGAGCGGGGGCTGGGACCGGGGAGCTGTTTTTT CASSPGAGAGTGELFF
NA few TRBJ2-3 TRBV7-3 TGTGCCAGCAGCCCCGATGGGGGGCCGGGAGATACGCAGTATTTT CASSPDGGPGDTQYF
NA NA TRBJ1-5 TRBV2 TGTGCCAGCAGTGAAGGCCCCGGACAAGATAGCAATCAGCCCCAGCATTTT CASSEGPGQDSNQPQHF
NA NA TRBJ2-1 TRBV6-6 TGTGCCAGCAGTTTTGGAGGGGCTTACAATGAGCAGTTCTTC CASSFGGAYNEQFF
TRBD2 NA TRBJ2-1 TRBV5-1 TGCGCCAGCAGCTTGCTCAGCGGGGGGGCCTACAATGAGCAGTTCTTC CASSLLSGGAYNEQFF